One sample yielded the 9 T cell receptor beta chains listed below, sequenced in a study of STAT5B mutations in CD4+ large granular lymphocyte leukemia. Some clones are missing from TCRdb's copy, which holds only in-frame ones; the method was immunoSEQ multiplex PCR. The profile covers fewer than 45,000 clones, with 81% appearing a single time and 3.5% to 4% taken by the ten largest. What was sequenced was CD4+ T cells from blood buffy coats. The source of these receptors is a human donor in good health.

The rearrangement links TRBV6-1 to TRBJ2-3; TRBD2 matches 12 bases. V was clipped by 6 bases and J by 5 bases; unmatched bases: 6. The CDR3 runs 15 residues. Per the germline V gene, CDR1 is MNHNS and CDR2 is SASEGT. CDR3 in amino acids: CASRFLAGGEDTQYF. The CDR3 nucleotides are TGTGCCAGCAGGTTTCTAGCGGGGGGGGAAGATACGCAGTATTTT.

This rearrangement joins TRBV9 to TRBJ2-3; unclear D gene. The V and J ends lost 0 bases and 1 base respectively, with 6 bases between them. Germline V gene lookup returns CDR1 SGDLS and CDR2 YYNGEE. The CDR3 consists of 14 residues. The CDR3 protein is CASSVEVGTDTQYF. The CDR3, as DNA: TGTGCCAGCAGCGTAGAAGTCGGCACAGATACGCAGTATTTT. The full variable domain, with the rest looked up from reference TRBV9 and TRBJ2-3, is DSGVTQTPKHLITATGQRVTLRCSPRSGDLSVYWYQQSLDQGLQFLIQYYNGEERAKGNILERFSAQQFPDLHSELNLSSLELGDSALYFCASSVEVGTDTQYFGPGTRLTVL.

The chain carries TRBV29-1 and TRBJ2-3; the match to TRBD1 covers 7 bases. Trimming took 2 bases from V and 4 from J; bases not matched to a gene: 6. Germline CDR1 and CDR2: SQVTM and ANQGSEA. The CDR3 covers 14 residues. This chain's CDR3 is CSVEFARGSDTQYF. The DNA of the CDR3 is TGCAGCGTTGAATTCGCCAGGGGGTCAGATACGCAGTATTTT.

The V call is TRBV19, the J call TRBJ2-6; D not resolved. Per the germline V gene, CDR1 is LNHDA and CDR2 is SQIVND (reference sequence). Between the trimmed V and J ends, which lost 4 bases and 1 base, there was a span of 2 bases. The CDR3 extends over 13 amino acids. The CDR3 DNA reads TGTGCCAGTAGTAGATCTGGGGCCAACGTCCTGACTTTC. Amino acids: CASSRSGANVLTF.

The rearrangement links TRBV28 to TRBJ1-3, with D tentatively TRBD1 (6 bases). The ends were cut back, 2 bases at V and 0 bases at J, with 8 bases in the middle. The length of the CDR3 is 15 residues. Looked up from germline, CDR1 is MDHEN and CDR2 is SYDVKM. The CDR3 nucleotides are TGTGCCAGCAGTTTAGGGGGCACCTCTGGAAACACCATATATTTT. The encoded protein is CASSLGGTSGNTIYF.

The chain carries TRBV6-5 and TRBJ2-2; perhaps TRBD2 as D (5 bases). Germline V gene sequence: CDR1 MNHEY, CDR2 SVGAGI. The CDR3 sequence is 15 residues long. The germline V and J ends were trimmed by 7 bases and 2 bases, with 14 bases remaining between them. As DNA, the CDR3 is TGTGCCAGCACCCCTCGCAGGACTAACACCGGGGAGCTGTTTTTT. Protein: CASTPRRTNTGELFF.

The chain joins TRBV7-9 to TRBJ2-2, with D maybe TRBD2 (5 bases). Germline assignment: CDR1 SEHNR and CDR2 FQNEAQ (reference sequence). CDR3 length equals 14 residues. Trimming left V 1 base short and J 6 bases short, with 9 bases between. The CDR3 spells CASSLGLLSGELFF. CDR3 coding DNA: TGTGCCAGCAGCTTAGGACTATTGTCCGGGGAGCTGTTTTTT.

In DNA, the CDR3 is TGTGCCAGCAGCTTAATTCGGGGGACTATCCGGGACAAAACTAATGGCTACACCTTC. This gives the protein CASSLIRGTIRDKTNGYTF. The V gene is TRBV11-2, the J gene TRBJ1-2; D perhaps matches TRBD1 (6 bases). The CDR3 length is 19 residues. Germline CDR1 is SGHAT and CDR2 is FQNNGV. The V end lost 2 bases, the J end lost 6 bases, and 28 bases lay between the germline ends.

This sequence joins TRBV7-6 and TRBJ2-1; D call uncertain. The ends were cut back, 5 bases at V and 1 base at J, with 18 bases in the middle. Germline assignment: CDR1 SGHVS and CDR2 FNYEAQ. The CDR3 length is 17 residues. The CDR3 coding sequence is TGTGCCAGCAGCCCCCCCGTGGGGTCGGAGTCCTACAATGAGCAGTTCTTC. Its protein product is CASSPPVGSESYNEQFF.